The entry below describes one T cell receptor (beta chain). This entry is derived from a study of T cells in Graves' hyperthyroidism and ophthalmopathy. Diagnosis of hyperthyroidism was new in patients aged 18 to 65, and its duration was under 2 months. The TCR beta CDR3 regions underwent amplification using RNA transcripts as the source. An initial round of RT-PCR targeting the TCR CDR3 relied on the HTBI primer set. Each CDR3 protein gets one entry after TCRdb re-called the multiplex PCR reads with MiXCR. The sample includes about 50,000 distinct CDR3 sequences, 49% seen only once; the top ten take more than 25%. Sequenced material: peripheral blood or thyroid tissue (not recorded which). The origin of this receptor is a woman between 45 and 60 years old with Graves' hyperthyroidism.

The CDR3 bases are TGTGCCAGCAGTTACTCCGGGACAGTGAACACTGAAGCTTTCTTT. It is translated as CASSYSGTVNTEAFF. The gene calls are TRBV11-2 and TRBJ1-1; TRBD1 matches at 7 bases. V lost 6 bases, J lost 0 bases, and 7 bases stayed unmatched. CDR1 is SGHAT and CDR2 is FQNNGV in the germline V gene. The CDR3 consists of 15 residues.